This T cell receptor beta chain was identified during a study of identical twins. The table lists this clonotype with a few counts. The CDR3 runs 16 residues. Germline CDR1 is KGHSH and CDR2 is LQKENI. Trimming took 5 bases from V and 2 from J; bases not matched to a gene: 9. Each CDR3 protein is one row after TCRdb ran MiXCR on the 5' RACE reads. Among 500,000 to 650,000 distinct CDR3 sequences, around 7.5% were seen once, and the ten largest hold 1.6%. This sample also belongs to another study, concerning yellow fever vaccine responses in identical twins.

Source material: PBMCs. The TCR was taken from a woman aged 18-30 years in good health. The V gene is TRBV18, the J gene TRBJ2-3; 8 bases map to TRBD1. Here the CDR3 DNA reads TGTGCCAGCTCAACAACCGGGACAGGAACCACAGATACGCAGTATTTT. Its protein is CASSTTGTGTTDTQYF.